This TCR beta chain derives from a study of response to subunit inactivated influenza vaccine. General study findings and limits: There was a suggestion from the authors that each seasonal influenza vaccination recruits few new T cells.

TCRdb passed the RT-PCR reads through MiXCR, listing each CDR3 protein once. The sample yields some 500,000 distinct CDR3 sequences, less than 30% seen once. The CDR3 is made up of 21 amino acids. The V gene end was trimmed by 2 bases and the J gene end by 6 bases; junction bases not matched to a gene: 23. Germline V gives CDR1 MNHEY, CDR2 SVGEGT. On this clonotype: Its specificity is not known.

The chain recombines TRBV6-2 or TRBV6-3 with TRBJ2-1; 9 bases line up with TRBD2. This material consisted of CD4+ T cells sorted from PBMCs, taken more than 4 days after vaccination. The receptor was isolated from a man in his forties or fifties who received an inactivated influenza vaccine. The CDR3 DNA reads TGTGCCAGCAGTTACGATTCTGTAGCGGGAGTAACCACGGCTTTGGTCAATGAGCAGTTCTTC. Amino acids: CASSYDSVAGVTTALVNEQFF.